In its sample, the clone carrying this T cell receptor (beta chain) was seen many times. Germline-derived CDR1 and CDR2 are LGHDT and YNNKEL (reference sequence). The V gene lost 1 base and the J gene lost 2 bases, with 13 bases spanning the gap. The CDR3 has 16 amino acids. Time point indicated: blood at routine non-recurrence follow-up after resection. Sequencing was performed on whole RNA extracted from tumor and nontumor lung tissue, or from frozen PBMC, and the material was left unsorted. The data were obtained in a study of spatial heterogeneity in lung cancer. TCRdb passed the 5' RACE reads through MiXCR, listing each CDR3 protein once. The table records tens of thousands of distinct CDR3 sequences, over 9.5% of them present only once.

The rearrangement uses TRBV3-1 and TRBJ2-3; D ambiguous. The specimen was PBMCs, collected at follow-up. This TCR derives from a male donor with early-stage non-small cell lung cancer. The CDR3 nucleotides read TGTGCCAGCAGCCAAGGGCAGGTGGGGAACACAGATACGCAGTATTTT. Amino acids: CASSQGQVGNTDTQYF.